This record covers a single T cell receptor beta chain. Its antigen is still unknown. No quality values exist for individual bases; no much larger clone is one base distant. Participants in the prospective study were enrolled through a virtual design, were aged about 18 to 89 years, and lived in approximately 25 United States geographic areas. To assign participants to cohorts, the prospective study relied on clinical history that participants themselves reported in a screening survey and a study questionnaire. For ImmuneRACE Cohort 3, a participant was defined as recovered based on two consecutive negative NP/OP PCR tests, clearance by a healthcare professional, or resolution of symptoms. Each participant in the prospective study had whole blood, serum and a nasopharyngeal or oropharyngeal swab collected by mobile phlebotomists. Over an approximately 2-month period, participants in the prospective study had the option of providing additional blood draws and questionnaires. Prospective study blood samples were shipped either frozen or at room temperature before DNA extraction.

Unmatched junction bases come to 14, with V trimmed by 0 bases and J by 2 bases. The CDR3, from cysteine to phenylalanine, totals 19 residues. Of the read, only the CDR3 DNA is kept; its 57 bases are in frame from base 1. CDR1 and CDR2, per the germline V gene, are SQVTM and ANQGSEA. The entry originates in a study of blood T cell repertoires in COVID-19 (TCRdb year 2020). Broadly, across the study: The collaborator samples originated in the United States, Italy and Spain and spanned the acute and convalescent phases of COVID-19. Sample metadata almost always included a de-identified subject ID, COVID-19 status, age in years and sex. Where available, HLA class I and class II types were obtained from metadata supplied by the sample provider rather than from assay-based typing. The repertoires were released in a freely available public database intended as a resource for research on the immune response to SARS-CoV-2. Subjects who had been exposed to COVID-19, were actively infected with it, or had recovered from it provided the deeply sampled blood TCRbeta repertoires that made up the dataset. Samples came from the ongoing ImmuneRACE study (first 160 participants) plus 1,254 subjects from 6 global collaborators. The prospective study material was composed of cDNA or gDNA derived from T cells, B-cell-depleted T cells, or PBMCs.

The immunoSEQ Assay, a bias-controlled multiplex PCR, was used to amplify TCRbeta CDR3 regions from genomic DNA. Per the original workflow: The number of nucleated cells in each sample was estimated by amplification of reference gene primers within the assay. Sequence reads were collapsed and filtered to measure the absolute abundance of every unique TCRbeta CDR3 rearrangement. For each sample, productive Simpson clonality was calculated as the square root of Simpson's diversity index across productive rearrangements. In TCRdb, the immuneACCESS table is reduced to in-frame sequences with V and J assigned. These tables do not hold every clone; where another copy was compared, an unresolved V gene accounts for under half, and the others remain unexplained. V and J calls and clone size are as listed in that table; D and trimming were resolved from the DNA. For this sample the table gives around 300,000 clones, of which approximately 85% were detected only once. The ten most abundant clones make up approximately 1% of the sample.

Overall study results and their limits: The amount of clinical and demographic metadata varied by source and participant and was provided uncurated.

Sequenced sample: PBMCs or T cells enriched from blood (not recorded which). The rearrangement combines TRBV29-1 with TRBJ2-1, and 9 junction bases match TRBD2. This TCR was sampled from a woman aged 25 to 39 who had recovered from COVID-19. In nucleotides, the sequence is TGCAGCGTTGAAGATGTCCTCGGTAGTAGCGGGGGCGCCTACAATGAGCAGTTCTTC. This codes for CSVEDVLGSSGGAYNEQFF.